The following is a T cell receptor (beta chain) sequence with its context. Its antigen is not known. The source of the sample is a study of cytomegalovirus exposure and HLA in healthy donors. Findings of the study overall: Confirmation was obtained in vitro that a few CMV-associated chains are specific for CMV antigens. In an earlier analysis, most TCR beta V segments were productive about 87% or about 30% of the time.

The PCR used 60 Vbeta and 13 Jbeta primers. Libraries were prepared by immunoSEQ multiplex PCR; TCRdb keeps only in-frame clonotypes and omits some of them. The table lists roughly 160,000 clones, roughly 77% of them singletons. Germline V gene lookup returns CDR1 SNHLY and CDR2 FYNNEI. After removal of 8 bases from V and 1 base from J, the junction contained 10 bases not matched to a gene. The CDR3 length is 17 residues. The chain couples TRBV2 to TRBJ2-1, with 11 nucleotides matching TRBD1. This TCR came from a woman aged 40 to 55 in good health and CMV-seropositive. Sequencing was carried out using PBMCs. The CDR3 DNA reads TGTGCCAGCGCCCGGGACAGGGGGTTAGGTTCCTACAATGAGCAGTTCTTC. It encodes CASARDRGLGSYNEQFF.